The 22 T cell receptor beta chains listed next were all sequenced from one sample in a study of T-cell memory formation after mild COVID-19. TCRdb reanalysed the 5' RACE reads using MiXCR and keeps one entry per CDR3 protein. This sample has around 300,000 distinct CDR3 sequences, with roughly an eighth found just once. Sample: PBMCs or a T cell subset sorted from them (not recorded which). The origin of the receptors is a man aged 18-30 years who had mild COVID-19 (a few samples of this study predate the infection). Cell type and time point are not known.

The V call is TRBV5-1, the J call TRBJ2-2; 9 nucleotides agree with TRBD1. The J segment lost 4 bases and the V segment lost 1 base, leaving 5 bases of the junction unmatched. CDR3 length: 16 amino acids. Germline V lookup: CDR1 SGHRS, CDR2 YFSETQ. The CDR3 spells CASSLIQGAPTGELFF. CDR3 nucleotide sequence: TGCGCCAGCAGCTTGATACAGGGGGCGCCCACCGGGGAGCTGTTTTTT. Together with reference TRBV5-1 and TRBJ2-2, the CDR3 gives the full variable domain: KAGVTQTPRYLIKTRGQQVTLSCSPISGHRSVSWYQQTPGQGLQFLFEYFSETQRNKGNFPGRFSGRQFSNSRSEMNVSTLELGDSALYLCASSLIQGAPTGELFFGEGSRLTVL.

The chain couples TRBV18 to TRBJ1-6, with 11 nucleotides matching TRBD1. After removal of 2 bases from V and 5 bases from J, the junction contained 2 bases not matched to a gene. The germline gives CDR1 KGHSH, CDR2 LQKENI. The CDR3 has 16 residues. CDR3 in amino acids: CASSPGQGANNSPLHF. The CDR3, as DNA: TGTGCCAGCTCACCAGGACAGGGGGCGAATAATTCACCCCTCCACTTT.

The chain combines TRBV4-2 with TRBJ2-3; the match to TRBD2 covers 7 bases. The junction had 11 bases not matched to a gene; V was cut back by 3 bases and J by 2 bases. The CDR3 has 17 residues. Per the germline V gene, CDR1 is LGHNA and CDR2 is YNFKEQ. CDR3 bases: TGTGCCAGCAGCCAGGACCCCGGGACTATTTCCACAGATACGCAGTATTTT. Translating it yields CASSQDPGTISTDTQYF.

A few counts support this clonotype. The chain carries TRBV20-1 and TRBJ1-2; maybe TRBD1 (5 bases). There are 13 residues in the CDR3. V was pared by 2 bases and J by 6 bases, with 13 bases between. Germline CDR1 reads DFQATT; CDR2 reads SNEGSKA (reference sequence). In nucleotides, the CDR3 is TGCAGTGCTAGATTCGGAGGGGTGGATGGCTACACCTTC. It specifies CSARFGGVDGYTF.

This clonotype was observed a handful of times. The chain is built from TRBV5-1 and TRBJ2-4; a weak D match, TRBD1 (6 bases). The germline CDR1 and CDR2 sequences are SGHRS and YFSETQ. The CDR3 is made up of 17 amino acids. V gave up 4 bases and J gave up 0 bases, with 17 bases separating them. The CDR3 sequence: CASSPLQGSLAKNIQYF. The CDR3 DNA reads TGCGCCAGCAGCCCCCTCCAGGGGTCCTTAGCCAAAAACATTCAGTACTTC.

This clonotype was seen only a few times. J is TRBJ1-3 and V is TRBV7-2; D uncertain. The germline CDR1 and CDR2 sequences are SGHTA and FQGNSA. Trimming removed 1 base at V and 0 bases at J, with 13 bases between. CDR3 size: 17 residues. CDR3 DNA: TGTGCCAGCAGCTTAGAAGGCCGTCTGATCTCTGGAAACACCATATATTTT. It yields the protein CASSLEGRLISGNTIYF. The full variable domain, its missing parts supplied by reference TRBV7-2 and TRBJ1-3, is GAGVSQSPSNKVTEKGKDVELRCDPISGHTALYWYRQSLGQGLEFLIYFQGNSAPDKSGLPSDRFSAERTGGSVSTLTIQRTQQEDSAVYLCASSLEGRLISGNTIYFGEGSWLTVV.

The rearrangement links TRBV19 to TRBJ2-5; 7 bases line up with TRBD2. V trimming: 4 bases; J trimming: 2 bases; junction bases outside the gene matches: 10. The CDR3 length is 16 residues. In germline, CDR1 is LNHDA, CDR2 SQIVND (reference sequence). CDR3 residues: CASSNYAGGGQETQYF. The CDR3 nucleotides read TGTGCCAGTAGTAACTACGCGGGCGGGGGACAAGAGACCCAGTACTTC.

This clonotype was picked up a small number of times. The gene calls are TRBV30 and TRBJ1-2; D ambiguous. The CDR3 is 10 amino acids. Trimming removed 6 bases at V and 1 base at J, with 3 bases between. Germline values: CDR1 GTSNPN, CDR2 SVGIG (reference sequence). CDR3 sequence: CACDNYGYTF. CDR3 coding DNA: TGTGCCTGCGATAACTATGGCTACACCTTC.

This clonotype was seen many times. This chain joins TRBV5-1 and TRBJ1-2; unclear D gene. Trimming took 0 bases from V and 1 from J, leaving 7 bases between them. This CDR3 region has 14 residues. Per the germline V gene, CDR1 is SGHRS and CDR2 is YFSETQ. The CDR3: CASSLDGNNYGYTF. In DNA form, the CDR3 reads TGCGCCAGCAGCTTGGATGGAAATAACTATGGCTACACCTTC.

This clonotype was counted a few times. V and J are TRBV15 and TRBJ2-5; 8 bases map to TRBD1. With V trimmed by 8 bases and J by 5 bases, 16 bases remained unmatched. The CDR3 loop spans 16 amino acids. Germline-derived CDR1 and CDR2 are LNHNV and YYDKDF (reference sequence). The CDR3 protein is CATSGIIKGQEETQYF. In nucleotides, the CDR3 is TGTGCCACCTCGGGGATCATTAAGGGACAGGAGGAGACCCAGTACTTC.

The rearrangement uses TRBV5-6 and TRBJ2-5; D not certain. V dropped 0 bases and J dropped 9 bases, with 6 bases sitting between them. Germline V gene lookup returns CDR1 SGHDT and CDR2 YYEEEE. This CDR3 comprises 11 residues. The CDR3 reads CASSLGRAQYF. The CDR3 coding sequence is TGTGCCAGCAGCTTGGGTAGGGCCCAGTACTTC.

CDR3 residues: CASSGGTSGVNDTQYF. The CDR3 nucleotides are TGCGCCAGCAGCGGCGGGACTAGCGGGGTCAACGATACGCAGTATTTT. The chain joins TRBV10-1 to TRBJ2-3; 13 nucleotides align to TRBD2. V lost 6 bases, J lost 6 bases, and 9 bases stayed unmatched. The CDR3 is 16 residues long. Germline values: CDR1 WNHNN, CDR2 SYGVQD (reference sequence).

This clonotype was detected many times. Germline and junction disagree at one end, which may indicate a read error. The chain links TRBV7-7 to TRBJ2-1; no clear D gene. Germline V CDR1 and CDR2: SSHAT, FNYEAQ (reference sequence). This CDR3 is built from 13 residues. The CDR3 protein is CASSSAWGGEQFF. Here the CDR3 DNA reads TGTGCTAGCAGCTCGGCGTGGGGTGGTGAGCAGTTCTTC.

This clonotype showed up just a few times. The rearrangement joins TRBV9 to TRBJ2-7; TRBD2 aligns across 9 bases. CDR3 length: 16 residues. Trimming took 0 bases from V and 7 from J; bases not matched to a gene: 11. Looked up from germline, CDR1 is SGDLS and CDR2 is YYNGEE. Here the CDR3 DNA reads TGTGCCAGCAGCGTAGCGGCTAGCGGGGCAAAACGGGAGCAGTACTTC. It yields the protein CASSVAASGAKREQYF.

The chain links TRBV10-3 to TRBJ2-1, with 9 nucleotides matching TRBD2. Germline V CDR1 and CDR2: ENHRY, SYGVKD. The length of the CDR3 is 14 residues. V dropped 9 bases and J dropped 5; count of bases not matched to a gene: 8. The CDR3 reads CAIRRLAEHNEQFF. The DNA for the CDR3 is TGTGCCATAAGAAGACTAGCGGAACACAATGAGCAGTTCTTC.

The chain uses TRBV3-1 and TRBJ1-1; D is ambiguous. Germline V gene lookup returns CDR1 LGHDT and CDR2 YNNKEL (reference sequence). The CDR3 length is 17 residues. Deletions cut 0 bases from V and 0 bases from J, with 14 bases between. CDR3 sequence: CASSQDLTDPVNTEAFF. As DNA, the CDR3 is TGTGCCAGCAGCCAAGATCTGACCGATCCAGTGAACACTGAAGCTTTCTTT.

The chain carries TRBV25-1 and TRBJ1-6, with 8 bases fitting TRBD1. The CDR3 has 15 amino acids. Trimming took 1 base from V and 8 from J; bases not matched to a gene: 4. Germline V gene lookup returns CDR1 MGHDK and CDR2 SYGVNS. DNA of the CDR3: TGTGCCAGCAGTGAATTTGGACAGGGTCATTCACCCCTCCACTTT. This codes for CASSEFGQGHSPLHF.

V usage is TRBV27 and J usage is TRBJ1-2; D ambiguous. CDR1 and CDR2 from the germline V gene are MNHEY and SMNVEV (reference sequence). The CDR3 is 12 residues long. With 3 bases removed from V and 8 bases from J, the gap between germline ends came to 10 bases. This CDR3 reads CASSFNGGGYTF. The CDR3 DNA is TGTGCCAGCAGTTTTAACGGAGGAGGCTACACCTTC.

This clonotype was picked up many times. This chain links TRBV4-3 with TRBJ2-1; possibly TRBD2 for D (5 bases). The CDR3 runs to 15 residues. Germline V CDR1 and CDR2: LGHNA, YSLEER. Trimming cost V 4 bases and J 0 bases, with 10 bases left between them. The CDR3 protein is CASSRRSGSYNEQFF. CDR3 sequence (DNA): TGCGCCAGCAGCCGGAGGTCCGGCTCCTACAATGAGCAGTTCTTC.

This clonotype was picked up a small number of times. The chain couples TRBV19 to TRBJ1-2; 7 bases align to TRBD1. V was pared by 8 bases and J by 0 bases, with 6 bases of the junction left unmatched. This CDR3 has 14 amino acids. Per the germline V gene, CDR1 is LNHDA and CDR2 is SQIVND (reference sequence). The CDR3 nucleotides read TGTGCCAGTGAGGAAGGGACAGCTAACTATGGCTACACCTTC. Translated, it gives CASEEGTANYGYTF.

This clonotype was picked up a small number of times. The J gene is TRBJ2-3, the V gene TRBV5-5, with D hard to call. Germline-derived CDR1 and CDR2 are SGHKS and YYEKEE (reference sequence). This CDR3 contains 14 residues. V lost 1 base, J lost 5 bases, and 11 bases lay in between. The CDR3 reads CASSLPRKIDTQYF. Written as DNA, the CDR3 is TGTGCCAGCAGCTTGCCCCGAAAAATAGATACGCAGTATTTT. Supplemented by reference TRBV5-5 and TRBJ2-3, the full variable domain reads DAGVTQSPTHLIKTRGQQVTLRCSPISGHKSVSWYQQVLGQGPQFIFQYYEKEERGRGNFPDRFSARQFPNYSSELNVNALLLGDSALYLCASSLPRKIDTQYFGPGTRLTVL.

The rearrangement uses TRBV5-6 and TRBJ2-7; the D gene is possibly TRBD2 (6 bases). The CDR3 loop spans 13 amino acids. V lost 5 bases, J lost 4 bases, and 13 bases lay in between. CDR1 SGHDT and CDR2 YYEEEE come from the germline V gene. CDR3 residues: CASRAGGEYEQYF. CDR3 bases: TGTGCCAGCAGGGCCGGAGGGGAATACGAGCAGTACTTC.